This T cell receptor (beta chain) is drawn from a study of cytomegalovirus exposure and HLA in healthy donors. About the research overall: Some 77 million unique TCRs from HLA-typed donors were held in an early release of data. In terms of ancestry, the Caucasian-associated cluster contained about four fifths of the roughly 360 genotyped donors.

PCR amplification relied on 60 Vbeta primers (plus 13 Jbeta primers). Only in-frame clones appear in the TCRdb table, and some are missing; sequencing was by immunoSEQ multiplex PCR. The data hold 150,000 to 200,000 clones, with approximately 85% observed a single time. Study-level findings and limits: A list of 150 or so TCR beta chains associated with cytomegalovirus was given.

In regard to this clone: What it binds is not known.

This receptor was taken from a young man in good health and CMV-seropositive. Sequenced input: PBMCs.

The CDR3 protein is CAWSSGILINEQFF. For the CDR3, the DNA is TGTGCCTGGAGCTCGGGGATACTTATAAATGAGCAGTTCTTC. This sequence joins TRBV30 and TRBJ2-1, with a weak D call TRBD2 (5 bases). There are 14 residues in the CDR3. Trimming removed 3 bases at V and 7 bases at J, with 16 bases between. Germline V lookup: CDR1 GTSNPN, CDR2 SVGIG (reference sequence).